Shown below are 3 T cell receptor beta chains from a single sample sequenced in a study of blood T cell repertoires in COVID-19. Clones were read by immunoSEQ multiplex PCR, and TCRdb kept only the in-frame ones, dropping some. This sample yields approximately 65,000 clones, of which 88% are seen a single time; approximately 5% belongs to the top ten. The specimen was peripheral blood. These receptors came from a human donor in a cohort sampled during active COVID-19.

This chain uses TRBV19 with TRBJ2-7; 8 bases match TRBD2. Germline V gives CDR1 LNHDA, CDR2 SQIVND (reference sequence). The CDR3 loop spans 17 amino acids. V shed 5 bases and J 5 bases; nucleotides not matched to a gene: 17. The CDR3 here is CASSSGFLLREVHEQYF. The CDR3 DNA reads TGTGCCAGTAGTTCGGGGTTTCTACTGCGGGAGGTCCACGAGCAGTACTTC.

The chain is built from TRBV7-2 and TRBJ1-1; D is unresolved. This CDR3 has 13 amino acids. V lost 2 bases and J lost 1, with 5 bases in between. Germline values: CDR1 SGHTA, CDR2 FQGNSA. The CDR3 nucleotides are TGTGCCAGCAGCTTAATAGAGAACACTGAAGCTTTCTTT. It yields the protein CASSLIENTEAFF.

The CDR3 coding sequence is TGCGCCAGCAGCTTCGGGAGGCCCGGAGGGACAGAGACCCAGTACTTC. Amino acids: CASSFGRPGGTETQYF. This rearrangement joins TRBV5-1 to TRBJ2-5, with TRBD2 identical over 7 bases. The germline V gene encodes CDR1 SGHRS and CDR2 YFSETQ. J lost 4 bases, V lost 2 bases, and 11 bases had no gene match. This CDR3 has 16 residues.